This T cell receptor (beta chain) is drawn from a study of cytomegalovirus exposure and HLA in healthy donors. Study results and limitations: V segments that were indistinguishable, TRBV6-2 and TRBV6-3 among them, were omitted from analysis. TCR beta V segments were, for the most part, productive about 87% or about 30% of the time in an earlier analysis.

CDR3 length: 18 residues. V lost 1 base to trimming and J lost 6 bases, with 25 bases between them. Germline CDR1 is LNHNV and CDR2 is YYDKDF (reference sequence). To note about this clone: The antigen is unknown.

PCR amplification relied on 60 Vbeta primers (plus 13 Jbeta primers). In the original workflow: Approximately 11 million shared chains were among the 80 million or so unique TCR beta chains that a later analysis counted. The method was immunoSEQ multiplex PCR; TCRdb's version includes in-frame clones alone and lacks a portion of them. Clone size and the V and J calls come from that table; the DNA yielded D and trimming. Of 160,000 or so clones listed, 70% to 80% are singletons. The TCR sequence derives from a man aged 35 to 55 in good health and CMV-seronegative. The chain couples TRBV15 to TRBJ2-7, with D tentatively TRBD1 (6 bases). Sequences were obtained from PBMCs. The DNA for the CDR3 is TGTGCCACCAGCAGAGTTCCGCAATGGGGGCTAGTTCGTGTCGAGCAGTACTTC. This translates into CATSRVPQWGLVRVEQYF.